The clone carrying this TCR beta chain was observed a handful of times. Its antigen remains unidentified. The study ran its PCR with 60 Vbeta and 13 Jbeta primers. Clones were read by immunoSEQ multiplex PCR, and TCRdb kept only the in-frame ones, dropping some. Counted here are roughly 190,000 clones, about 85% occurring once; the ten biggest clones make up roughly 10%. CDR1 and CDR2 (germline): MGHRA, YSYEKL. J gave up 6 bases and V 6 bases, and 4 bases lay outside the gene matches. CDR3 size: 13 residues. The data were taken from a study of cytomegalovirus exposure and HLA in healthy donors. Study outcomes and limitations: Reportedly, HLA-A and HLA-B alleles of most subjects were accurately predicted from TCR beta.

Sequenced material: PBMCs. This chain joins TRBV4-1 and TRBJ1-2, with 10 positions matching TRBD1. This TCR derives from a woman aged 50 to 65 in good health and CMV-seropositive. The CDR3 sequence is CASSDRGRHGYTF. The DNA of the CDR3 is TGCGCCAGCAGTGACAGGGGGCGTCATGGCTACACCTTC.